These T cell receptor beta chains were read from a single sample in a study of T-cell reconstitution after alpha-beta-depleted transplantation in children. TCRdb recomputed calls from the PCR reads with MiXCR, one row per CDR3 protein. Here the sample spans roughly 500,000 distinct CDR3 sequences, about a sixth being singletons. The input for sequencing was PBMCs from the stem cell graft donor, taken from the stem cell graft. The receptors originated from a human donor who donated a stem cell graft to a child with acute lymphoblastic leukemia. CDR3s include the opening cysteine and the closing phenylalanine or tryptophan. The D gene is left open where the match is weak. Where a row states a size, it is once, few, many or the class of an expanded clone; other rows omit it.

size	J	V	D	CDR3	DNA
-	TRBJ2-3	TRBV7-3	-	CASSLFGVSTDTQYF	TGTGCCAGCAGCTTATTCGGAGTTAGCACAGATACGCAGTATTTT
many	TRBJ2-4	TRBV5-1	-	CASSSTAHKNIQYF	TGCGCCAGCAGCTCGACTGCCCATAAAAACATTCAGTACTTC
few	TRBJ2-3	TRBV12-3/TRBV12-4	-	CASSQYTQYF	TGTGCCAGCAGTCAGTATACGCAGTATTTT
few	TRBJ2-5	TRBV13	TRBD2	CASSFESGSGTQYF	TGTGCCAGCAGCTTCGAGAGCGGGAGTGGGACCCAGTACTTC
few	TRBJ1-1	TRBV12-3/TRBV12-4	TRBD1	CASTQDRGRTEAFF	TGTGCCAGCACCCAAGACAGGGGGAGGACTGAAGCTTTCTTT
few	TRBJ1-2	TRBV29-1	-	CSVVADYYGYTF	TGCAGCGTTGTGGCAGATTACTATGGCTACACCTTC
-	TRBJ2-2	TRBV9	TRBD2	CASSVEASGIGTGELFF	TGTGCCAGCAGCGTAGAGGCTAGCGGGATTGGTACCGGGGAGCTGTTTTTT
-	TRBJ2-7	TRBV28	-	CASSLPGVAYQQYF	TGTGCCAGCAGTTTACCCGGGGTGGCCTACCAGCAGTACTTC
few	TRBJ1-3	TRBV28	-	CASSLLRVGDTIYF	TGTGCCAGCAGTTTGCTCCGGGTGGGGGACACCATATATTTT
few	TRBJ2-7	TRBV12-3/TRBV12-4	-	CASSFGQGQSHTYEQYF	TGTGCCAGCAGTTTTGGTCAGGGCCAGTCTCACACCTACGAGCAGTACTTC
-	TRBJ2-2	TRBV29-1	-	CSALEGGELFF	TGCAGCGCCCTGGAAGGTGGGGAGCTGTTTTTT
few	TRBJ2-5	TRBV6-5	-	CASSYARRGAVITQYF	TGTGCCAGCAGTTACGCCCGCAGGGGCGCCGTGATTACCCAGTACTTC
few	TRBJ2-7	TRBV12-3/TRBV12-4	-	CASSFNGRKYEQYF	TGTGCCAGCAGTTTTAACGGGAGAAAGTACGAGCAGTACTTC
few	TRBJ2-3	TRBV5-1	TRBD2	CASSFAAGGPYSTDTQYF	TGCGCCAGCAGCTTCGCAGCGGGAGGCCCTTATAGCACAGATACGCAGTATTTT
few	TRBJ2-5	TRBV7-2	-	CASSFYLAEYQYF	TGTGCCAGCAGCTTTTATCTTGCCGAGTACCAGTACTTC
-	TRBJ2-1	TRBV12-3/TRBV12-4	-	CASSLGWTHTWGYEQFF	TGTGCCAGCAGTCTCGGATGGACTCATACTTGGGGGTATGAGCAGTTCTTC
many	TRBJ1-4	TRBV20-1	TRBD1	CSARVLRGQLGEATNEKLFF	TGCAGTGCTAGAGTCCTCCGGGGACAGTTGGGCGAAGCAACTAATGAAAAACTGTTTTTT
many	TRBJ2-5	TRBV27	TRBD1	CASYGQGLTQYF	TGTGCCAGCTACGGACAGGGCTTAACCCAGTACTTC
-	TRBJ2-2	TRBV30	-	CAWSEQVWELFF	TGTGCCTGGAGTGAACAGGTGTGGGAGCTGTTTTTT
many	TRBJ2-2	TRBV29-1	-	CSVSTDTNTGELFF	TGCAGCGTTAGTACTGATACGAACACCGGGGAGCTGTTTTTT
-	TRBJ2-1	TRBV3-1	TRBD2	CASSGGLMVAGDVYNEQFF	TGTGCCAGCAGCGGGGGGTTGATGGTAGCGGGAGATGTCTACAATGAGCAGTTCTTC
-	TRBJ2-7	TRBV5-6	-	CASSFRTHTYEQYF	TGTGCCAGCAGCTTCAGGACGCACACCTACGAGCAGTACTTC
-	TRBJ1-1	TRBV5-1	-	CASGRGGSYTEAFF	TGCGCCAGCGGCCGGGGGGGGTCGTACACTGAAGCTTTCTTT
-	TRBJ1-3	TRBV6-6	-	CASSYSPGNTIYF	TGTGCCAGCAGTTACTCCCCTGGAAACACCATATATTTT
-	TRBJ1-5	TRBV5-5	-	CASSSTLGSMNQPQHF	TGTGCCAGCAGCTCGACGTTAGGGTCGATGAATCAGCCCCAGCATTTT
-	TRBJ2-5	TRBV6-2/TRBV6-3	-	CASSYSRGALYQETQYF	TGTGCCAGCAGTTACTCAAGGGGGGCCCTGTACCAAGAGACCCAGTACTTC
once	TRBJ2-7	TRBV6-1	-	CASSSIVGHHYEQYF	TGTGCCAGCAGCTCCATTGTGGGACACCATTACGAGCAGTACTTC
-	TRBJ1-2	TRBV20-1	-	CSAKQGNYGYTF	TGCAGTGCTAAACAGGGCAACTATGGCTACACCTTC
-	TRBJ2-1	TRBV3-1	-	CASSPIGGSGQFF	TGTGCCAGCAGCCCGATAGGGGGGTCGGGGCAGTTCTTC
few	TRBJ2-2	TRBV7-9	-	CASTLTGQLNTGELFF	TGTGCCAGCACCCTTACAGGACAACTGAACACCGGGGAGCTGTTTTTT
few	TRBJ2-7	TRBV7-6	-	CASSLRPQDYEQYF	TGTGCCAGCAGCTTACGCCCCCAGGACTACGAGCAGTACTTC
few	TRBJ2-7	TRBV10-3	-	CAIKPSRASEQYF	TGTGCCATCAAGCCATCGAGGGCTAGTGAGCAGTACTTC
-	TRBJ2-2	TRBV29-1	-	CSVGVAGTNTGELFF	TGCAGCGTTGGGGTGGCAGGGACGAACACCGGGGAGCTGTTTTTT
few	TRBJ2-7	TRBV20-1	-	CSMFDLLTYEQYF	TGCAGTATGTTCGACTTACTAACCTACGAGCAGTACTTC
few	TRBJ2-1	TRBV20-1	TRBD2	CSATGTRVLDNEQFF	TGCAGTGCCACCGGGACTAGGGTTCTTGACAATGAGCAGTTCTTC
-	TRBJ1-2	TRBV20-1	TRBD1	CSAREYRGNYGYTF	TGCAGTGCTAGAGAGTACAGGGGGAATTATGGCTACACCTTC
once	TRBJ1-5	TRBV12-3/TRBV12-4	TRBD1	CASSLHPTGVVKTRHF	TGTGCCAGCAGTCTTCACCCGACAGGGGTGGTGAAAACCCGGCATTTT